This is a list of T cell receptor beta chains from one sample in a study of blood T cell repertoires in COVID-19. Repertoires were generated with immunoSEQ multiplex PCR, while TCRdb's copy carries only in-frame clones and drops some. The table records 250,000 to 300,000 clones, around 90% of them present only once. The specimen sequenced was peripheral blood. These receptors were collected from a woman aged 25-40 years with acute or convalescent COVID-19. Both conserved end residues are part of each CDR3.

j_gene: TRBJ1-1; v_gene: TRBV5-4; CDR3aa: CASSWGAVEAFF
j_gene: TRBJ2-2; v_gene: TRBV6-4; CDR3aa: CASSDSWGDRATGELFF
j_gene: TRBJ2-1; v_gene: TRBV6-5; CDR3aa: CASRATSGKFSEQFF
j_gene: TRBJ2-7; v_gene: TRBV7-8; CDR3aa: CASSHPGLAGEIGEQYF
j_gene: TRBJ2-1; v_gene: TRBV7-2; CDR3aa: CASSLSSGNEQFF
j_gene: TRBJ2-2; v_gene: TRBV6-4; CDR3aa: CASSNGLAGANTGELFF
j_gene: TRBJ1-5; v_gene: TRBV11-2; CDR3aa: CASSLGTYQPQHF
j_gene: TRBJ2-1; v_gene: TRBV5-4; CDR3aa: CASSSGTSGTNEQFF
j_gene: TRBJ1-3; v_gene: TRBV5-5; CDR3aa: CASSLDSYSGNTIYF
j_gene: TRBJ2-3; v_gene: TRBV27; CDR3aa: CASRLTSGRAQADTQYF
j_gene: TRBJ2-7; v_gene: TRBV21-1; CDR3aa: CASSKYRWRTVRQYF
j_gene: TRBJ1-1; v_gene: TRBV29-1; CDR3aa: CSVISRGLVGTEAFF
j_gene: TRBJ2-1; v_gene: TRBV10-2; CDR3aa: CASSAQDPQYNEQFF
j_gene: TRBJ2-3; v_gene: TRBV19; CDR3aa: CASSILATSTDTQYF
j_gene: TRBJ2-3; v_gene: TRBV14; CDR3aa: CASSQSGLAGGSDTQYF
j_gene: TRBJ2-3; v_gene: TRBV10-3; CDR3aa: CAISTPGQGTDTQYF
j_gene: TRBJ2-1; v_gene: TRBV3-1/TRBV3-2; CDR3aa: CASSQVGQGWNEQFF
j_gene: TRBJ1-2; v_gene: TRBV24-1; CDR3aa: CATSGQGIGGYTF
j_gene: TRBJ1-5; v_gene: TRBV24-1; CDR3aa: CATSTTPGQVSNQPQHF
j_gene: TRBJ1-3; v_gene: TRBV6-5; CDR3aa: CASSYKGGAGNTIYF
j_gene: TRBJ2-1; v_gene: TRBV7-2; CDR3aa: CASSLQFGTGYHEQFF
j_gene: TRBJ1-2; v_gene: TRBV30; CDR3aa: CAWNVRQGVGVAGYTF
j_gene: TRBJ2-1; v_gene: TRBV10-1; CDR3aa: CARNKSPGLGVDEQFF
j_gene: TRBJ1-4; v_gene: TRBV9; CDR3aa: CASSVQGVATNEKLFF
j_gene: TRBJ2-3; v_gene: TRBV3-1/TRBV3-2; CDR3aa: CASSPRVAGEEDTQYF
j_gene: TRBJ1-5; v_gene: TRBV2; CDR3aa: CASRTRGSNQPQHF
j_gene: TRBJ2-1; v_gene: TRBV27; CDR3aa: CASSRIATSGHNEQFF
j_gene: TRBJ2-3; v_gene: TRBV7-8; CDR3aa: CASSLVRGIHTQYF
j_gene: TRBJ1-2; v_gene: TRBV11-2; CDR3aa: CASSSAWTGGDGYTF
j_gene: TRBJ2-5; v_gene: TRBV11-1; CDR3aa: CASSFGRVDGETQYF
j_gene: TRBJ2-1; v_gene: TRBV7-2; CDR3aa: CASSFPRTVVGNEQFF
j_gene: TRBJ1-4; v_gene: TRBV19; CDR3aa: CASSILAGWNEKLFF
j_gene: TRBJ2-1; v_gene: TRBV19; CDR3aa: CASSRRGSGSYEQFF
j_gene: TRBJ2-4; v_gene: TRBV5-4; CDR3aa: CASSLASGIGKNIQYF
j_gene: TRBJ2-7; v_gene: TRBV19; CDR3aa: CASSLGGLGYEQYF
j_gene: TRBJ2-2; v_gene: TRBV21-1; CDR3aa: CASSEGQGSSANTGELFF
j_gene: TRBJ2-1; v_gene: TRBV2; CDR3aa: CASSPRTSGSNEQFF
j_gene: TRBJ2-5; v_gene: TRBV3-1/TRBV3-2; CDR3aa: CASSPGLAGQETQYF
j_gene: TRBJ2-7; v_gene: TRBV29-1; CDR3aa: CSVESRGHEQYF
j_gene: TRBJ1-1; v_gene: TRBV6-1; CDR3aa: CASSEAPGRGAFF
j_gene: TRBJ2-1; v_gene: TRBV7-9; CDR3aa: CASSSTTNPLSYNEQFF
j_gene: TRBJ2-1; v_gene: TRBV11-3; CDR3aa: CASSLTSGTYNEQFF
j_gene: TRBJ2-7; v_gene: TRBV29-1; CDR3aa: CSVVAGGPYEQYF
j_gene: TRBJ2-1; v_gene: TRBV7-2; CDR3aa: CASSSPRASGDNEQFF
j_gene: TRBJ2-7; v_gene: TRBV11-1; CDR3aa: CASSLAPGVREQYF
j_gene: TRBJ2-2; v_gene: TRBV14; CDR3aa: CASSQVISGYTGELFF